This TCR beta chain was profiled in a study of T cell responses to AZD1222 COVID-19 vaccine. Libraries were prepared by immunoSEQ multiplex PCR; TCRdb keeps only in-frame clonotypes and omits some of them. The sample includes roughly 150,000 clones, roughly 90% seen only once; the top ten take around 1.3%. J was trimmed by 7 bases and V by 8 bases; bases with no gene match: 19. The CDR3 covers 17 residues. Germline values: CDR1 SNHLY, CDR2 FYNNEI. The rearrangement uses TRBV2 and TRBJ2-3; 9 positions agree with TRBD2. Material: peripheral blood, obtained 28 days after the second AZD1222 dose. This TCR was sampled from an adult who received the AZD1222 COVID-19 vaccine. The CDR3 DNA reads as TGTGCCAGCCGAGGGGGGGACCTAGCGGGGTATCAAAATACGCAGTATTTT. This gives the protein CASRGGDLAGYQNTQYF.